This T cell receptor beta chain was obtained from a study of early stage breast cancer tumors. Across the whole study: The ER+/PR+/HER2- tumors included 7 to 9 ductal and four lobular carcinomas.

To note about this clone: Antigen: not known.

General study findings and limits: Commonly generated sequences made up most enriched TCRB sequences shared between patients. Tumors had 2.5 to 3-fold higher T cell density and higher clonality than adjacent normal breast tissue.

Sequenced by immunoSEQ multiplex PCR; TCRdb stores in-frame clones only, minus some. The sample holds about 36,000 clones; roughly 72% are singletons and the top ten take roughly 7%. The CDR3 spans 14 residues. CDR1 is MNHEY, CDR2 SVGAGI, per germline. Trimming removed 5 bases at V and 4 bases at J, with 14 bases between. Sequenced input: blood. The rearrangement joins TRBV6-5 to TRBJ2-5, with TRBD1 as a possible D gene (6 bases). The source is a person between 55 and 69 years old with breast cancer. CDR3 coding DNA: TGTGCCAGCAGTCCCCGGACAGCCCTAGAGACCCAGTACTTC. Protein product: CASSPRTALETQYF.